This T cell receptor (beta chain) derives from a study (TCRdb year 2016). V is pared back by 4 bases and J by 1 base, with 19 bases lying between the germline termini. Looking up the germline V gene yields CDR1 SQVTM and CDR2 ANQGSEA. The CDR3 sequence holds 16 residues, the cysteine and phenylalanine included. Only the CDR3 portion is preserved as DNA: 48 bases, with reading frame beginning at the first base. The library came from RT-PCR. The listed sequencing device is Illumina MiSeq. In-frame beta chains were kept once TCRdb had trimmed the public reads at Q25 with fastp and called clones with MiXCR. Rows are combined by CDR3 protein, so each entry shows the most common genes and DNA. The sample has about 680,000 distinct CDR3 sequences on record, 13% to 15% of them singletons. The ten largest make up 3.6% of the sample. Ten or more counts support this clonotype. Its antigen is still unknown. Base qualities are missing; no much larger clone stands one base away.

Sequencing input: memory CD4+ T cells from blood. The rearrangement combines TRBV29-1 with TRBJ1-2; matching of 5 bases hints at TRBD1 as the D gene. The receptor was isolated from a female donor in good health, serving as a healthy control. The DNA is as follows: TGCAGCGTTGTTGGCCCGGGACGGGTCCTTAACTATGGCTACACCTTC. Its product reads: CSVVGPGRVLNYGYTF.